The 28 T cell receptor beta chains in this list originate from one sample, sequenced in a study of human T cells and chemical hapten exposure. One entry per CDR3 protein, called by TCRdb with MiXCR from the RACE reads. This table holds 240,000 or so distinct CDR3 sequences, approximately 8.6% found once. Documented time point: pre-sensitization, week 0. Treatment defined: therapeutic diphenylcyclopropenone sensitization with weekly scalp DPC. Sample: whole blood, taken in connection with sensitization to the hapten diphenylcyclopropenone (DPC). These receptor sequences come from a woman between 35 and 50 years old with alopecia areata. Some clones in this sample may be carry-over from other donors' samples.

The CDR3 DNA sequence: TGTGCCATCACCGTCCGGGAGGGCCTCACCGGGGAGCTGTTTTTT. Translating gives CAITVREGLTGELFF. This chain uses TRBV10-3 with TRBJ2-2, with 8 bases that match TRBD2. V lost 7 bases, J lost 4 bases, and 8 bases stayed unmatched. The germline V gene has CDR1 ENHRY and CDR2 SYGVKD. The CDR3 sequence is 15 residues long.

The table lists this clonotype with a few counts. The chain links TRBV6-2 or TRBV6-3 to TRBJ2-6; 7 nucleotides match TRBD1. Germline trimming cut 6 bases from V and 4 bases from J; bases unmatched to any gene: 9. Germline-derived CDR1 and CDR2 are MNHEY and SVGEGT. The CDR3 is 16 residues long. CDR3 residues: CASSPDRAVGANVLTF. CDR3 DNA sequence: TGTGCCAGCAGCCCCGACAGGGCGGTAGGGGCCAACGTCCTGACTTTC.

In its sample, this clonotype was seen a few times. The CDR3 region is CASQVGYEQYF. The CDR3 DNA sequence: TGTGCAAGTCAGGTGGGTTACGAGCAGTACTTC. The chain uses TRBV2 and TRBJ2-7; D is undetermined. Germline V gene lookup returns CDR1 SNHLY and CDR2 FYNNEI. The CDR3 totals 11 residues.

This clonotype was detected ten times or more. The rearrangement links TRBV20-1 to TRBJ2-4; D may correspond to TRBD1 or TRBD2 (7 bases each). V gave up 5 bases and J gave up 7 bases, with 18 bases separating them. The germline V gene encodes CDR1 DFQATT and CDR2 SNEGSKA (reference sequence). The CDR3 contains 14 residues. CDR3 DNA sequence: TGCAGTGCTGGGGGGGGGCAGGGACAGAACATTCAGTACTTC. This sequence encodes CSAGGGQGQNIQYF.

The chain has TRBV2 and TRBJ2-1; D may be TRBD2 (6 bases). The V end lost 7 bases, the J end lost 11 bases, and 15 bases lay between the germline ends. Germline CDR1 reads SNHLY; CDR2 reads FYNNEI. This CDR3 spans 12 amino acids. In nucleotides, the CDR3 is TGTGCCAGCATTGGGGTAAGGACTAAGCAGTTCTTC. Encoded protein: CASIGVRTKQFF.

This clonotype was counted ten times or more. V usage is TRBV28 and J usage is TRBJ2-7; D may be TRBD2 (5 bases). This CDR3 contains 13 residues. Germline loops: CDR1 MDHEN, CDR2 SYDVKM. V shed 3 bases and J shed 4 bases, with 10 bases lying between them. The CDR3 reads CASSLEVVYEQYF. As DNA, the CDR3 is TGTGCCAGCAGTTTGGAGGTTGTATACGAGCAGTACTTC.

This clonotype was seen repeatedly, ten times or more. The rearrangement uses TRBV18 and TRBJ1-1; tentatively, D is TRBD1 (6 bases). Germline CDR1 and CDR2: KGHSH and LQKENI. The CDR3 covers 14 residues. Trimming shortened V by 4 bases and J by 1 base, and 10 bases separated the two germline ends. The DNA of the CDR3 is TGTGCCAGCTCACAACAGGGCTGGAACACTGAAGCTTTCTTT. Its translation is CASSQQGWNTEAFF.

CDR3 bases: TGTGCCAGCAGTCCCAGCGCCAGCGGGGTATACAATGAGCAGTTCTTC. Translation: CASSPSASGVYNEQFF. This chain joins TRBV12-3 or TRBV12-4 and TRBJ2-1, with 7 bases matching TRBD2. Trimming at V came to 5 bases and at J to 4 bases, leaving 11 bases not matched to a gene. The length of the CDR3 is 16 residues.

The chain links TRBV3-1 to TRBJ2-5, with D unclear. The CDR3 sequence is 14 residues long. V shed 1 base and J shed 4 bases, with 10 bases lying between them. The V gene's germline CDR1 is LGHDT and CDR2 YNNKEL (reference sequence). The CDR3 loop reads CASSQGVSRETQYF. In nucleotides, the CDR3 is TGTGCCAGCAGCCAAGGAGTCTCTAGAGAGACCCAGTACTTC.

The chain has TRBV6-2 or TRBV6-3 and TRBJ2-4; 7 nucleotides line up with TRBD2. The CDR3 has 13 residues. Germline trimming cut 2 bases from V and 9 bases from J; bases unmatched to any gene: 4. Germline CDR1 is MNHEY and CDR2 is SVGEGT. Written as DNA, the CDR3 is TGTGCCAGCAGTTACACTAGCGAGCGCATTCAGTACTTC. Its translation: CASSYTSERIQYF.

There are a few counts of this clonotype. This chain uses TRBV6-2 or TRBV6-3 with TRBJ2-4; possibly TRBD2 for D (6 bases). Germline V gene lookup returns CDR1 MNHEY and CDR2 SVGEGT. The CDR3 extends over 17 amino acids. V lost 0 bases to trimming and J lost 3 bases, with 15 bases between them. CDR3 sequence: CASSYSSGEVHKNIQYF. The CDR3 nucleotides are TGTGCCAGCAGTTACTCGTCGGGGGAGGTCCACAAAAACATTCAGTACTTC.

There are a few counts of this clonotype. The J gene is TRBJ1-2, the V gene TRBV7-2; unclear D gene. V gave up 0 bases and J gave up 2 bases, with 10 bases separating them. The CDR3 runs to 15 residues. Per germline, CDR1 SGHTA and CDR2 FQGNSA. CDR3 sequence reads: CASSLARAMNYGYTF. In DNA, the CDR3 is TGTGCCAGCAGCTTAGCGCGGGCTATGAACTATGGCTACACCTTC.

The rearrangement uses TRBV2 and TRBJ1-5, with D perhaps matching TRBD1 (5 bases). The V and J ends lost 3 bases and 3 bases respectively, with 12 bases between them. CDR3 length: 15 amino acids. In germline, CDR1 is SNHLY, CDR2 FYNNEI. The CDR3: CASSEQGGHNQPQHF. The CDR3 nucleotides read TGTGCCAGCAGTGAGCAGGGAGGGCACAATCAGCCCCAGCATTTT.

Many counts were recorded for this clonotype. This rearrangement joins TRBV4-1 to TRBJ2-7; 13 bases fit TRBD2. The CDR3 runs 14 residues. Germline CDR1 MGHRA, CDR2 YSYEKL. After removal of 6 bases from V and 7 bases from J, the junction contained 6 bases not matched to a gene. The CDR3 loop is CASRSGTSGAEQYF. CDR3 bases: TGCGCCAGCAGATCCGGGACTAGCGGGGCAGAGCAGTACTTC.

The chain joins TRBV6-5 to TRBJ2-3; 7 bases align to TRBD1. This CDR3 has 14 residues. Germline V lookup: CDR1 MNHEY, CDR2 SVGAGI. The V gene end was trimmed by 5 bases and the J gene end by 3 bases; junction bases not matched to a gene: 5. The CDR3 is CASSHGTATDTQYF. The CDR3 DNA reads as TGTGCCAGCAGTCACGGGACAGCTACAGATACGCAGTATTTT.

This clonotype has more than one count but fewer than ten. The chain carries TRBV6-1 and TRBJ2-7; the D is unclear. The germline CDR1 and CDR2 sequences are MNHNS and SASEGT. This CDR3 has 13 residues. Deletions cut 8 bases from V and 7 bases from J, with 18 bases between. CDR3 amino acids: CASLGRAPIEQYF. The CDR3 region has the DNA TGTGCCAGCCTAGGACGGGCGCCGATAGAGCAGTACTTC.

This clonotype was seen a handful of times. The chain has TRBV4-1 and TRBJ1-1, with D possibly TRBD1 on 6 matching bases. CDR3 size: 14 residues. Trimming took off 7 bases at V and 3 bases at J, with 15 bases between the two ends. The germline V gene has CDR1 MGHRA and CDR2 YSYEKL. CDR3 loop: CASTPGDKDTEAFF. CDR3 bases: TGCGCCAGCACCCCAGGGGACAAGGACACTGAAGCTTTCTTT.

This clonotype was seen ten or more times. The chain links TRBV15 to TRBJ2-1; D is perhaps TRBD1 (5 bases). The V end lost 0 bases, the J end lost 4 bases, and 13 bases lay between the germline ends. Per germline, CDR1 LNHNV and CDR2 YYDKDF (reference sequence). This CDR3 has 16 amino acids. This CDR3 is CATSRDLDNIYNEQFF. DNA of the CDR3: TGTGCCACCAGCAGAGATCTGGACAATATTTACAATGAGCAGTTCTTC.

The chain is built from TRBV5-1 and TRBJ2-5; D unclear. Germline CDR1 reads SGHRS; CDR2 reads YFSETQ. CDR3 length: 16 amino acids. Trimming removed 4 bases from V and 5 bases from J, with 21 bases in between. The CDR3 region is CASSLARPSVGETQYF. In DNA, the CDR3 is TGCGCCAGCAGCCTCGCGCGCCCCAGCGTAGGCGAGACCCAGTACTTC.

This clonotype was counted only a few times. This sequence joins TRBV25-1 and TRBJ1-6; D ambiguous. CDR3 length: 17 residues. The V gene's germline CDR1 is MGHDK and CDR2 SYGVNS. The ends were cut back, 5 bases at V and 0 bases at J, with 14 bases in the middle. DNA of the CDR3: TGTGCCAGCAGTAAGGTGACGGCCAGCTCCTATAATTCACCCCTCCACTTT. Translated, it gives CASSKVTASSYNSPLHF.

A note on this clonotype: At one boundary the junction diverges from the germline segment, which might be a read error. The CDR3 is CASSEITGVLFF. The CDR3 bases are TGTGCCAGCAGCGAGATCACCGGGGTGCTGTTTTTT. The chain carries TRBV2 and TRBJ2-2, with a possible D match to TRBD2 (5 bases). The CDR3 totals 12 residues. The germline V gene has CDR1 SNHLY and CDR2 FYNNEI.

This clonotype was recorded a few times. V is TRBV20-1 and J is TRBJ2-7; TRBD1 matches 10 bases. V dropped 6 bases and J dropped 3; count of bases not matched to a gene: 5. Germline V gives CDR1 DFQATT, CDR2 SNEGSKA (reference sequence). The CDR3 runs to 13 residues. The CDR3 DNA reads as TGCAGTGCCCCCGGACAGGGGGTCTACGAGCAGTACTTC. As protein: CSAPGQGVYEQYF.

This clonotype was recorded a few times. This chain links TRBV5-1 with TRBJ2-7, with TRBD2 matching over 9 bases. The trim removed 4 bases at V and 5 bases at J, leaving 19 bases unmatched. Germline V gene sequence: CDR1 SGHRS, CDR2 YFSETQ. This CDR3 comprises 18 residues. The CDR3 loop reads CASSGGLAHREALDEQYF. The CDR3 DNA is TGCGCCAGCAGCGGAGGACTAGCGCACAGAGAAGCTTTAGACGAGCAGTACTTC.

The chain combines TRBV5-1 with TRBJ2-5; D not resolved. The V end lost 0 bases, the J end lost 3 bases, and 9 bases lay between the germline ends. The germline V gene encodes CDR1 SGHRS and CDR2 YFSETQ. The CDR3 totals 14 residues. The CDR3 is CASSLDIAEETQYF. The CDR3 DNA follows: TGCGCCAGCAGCTTGGATATAGCCGAAGAGACCCAGTACTTC.

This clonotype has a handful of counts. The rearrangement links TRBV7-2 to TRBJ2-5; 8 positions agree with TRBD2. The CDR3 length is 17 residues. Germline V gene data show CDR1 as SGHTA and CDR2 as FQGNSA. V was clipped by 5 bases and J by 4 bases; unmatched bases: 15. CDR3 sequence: CASSPHSGVAGRETQYF. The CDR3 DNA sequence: TGTGCCAGCAGCCCCCACTCCGGGGTAGCGGGACGAGAGACCCAGTACTTC.

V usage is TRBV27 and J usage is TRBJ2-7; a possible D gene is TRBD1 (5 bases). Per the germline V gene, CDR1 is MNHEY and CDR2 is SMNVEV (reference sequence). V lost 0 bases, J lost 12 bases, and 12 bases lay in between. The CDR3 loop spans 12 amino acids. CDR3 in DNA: TGTGCCAGCAGTTTATCAGGGGTCCTCAGGTACTTC. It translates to CASSLSGVLRYF.

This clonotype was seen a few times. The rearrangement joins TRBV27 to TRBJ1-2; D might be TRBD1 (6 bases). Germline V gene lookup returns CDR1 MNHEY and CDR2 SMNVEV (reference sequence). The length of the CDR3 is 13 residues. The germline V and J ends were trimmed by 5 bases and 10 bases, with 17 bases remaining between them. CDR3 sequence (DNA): TGTGCCAGCAGTCCAAGGACAGCGCGGGACTACACCTTC. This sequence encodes CASSPRTARDYTF.

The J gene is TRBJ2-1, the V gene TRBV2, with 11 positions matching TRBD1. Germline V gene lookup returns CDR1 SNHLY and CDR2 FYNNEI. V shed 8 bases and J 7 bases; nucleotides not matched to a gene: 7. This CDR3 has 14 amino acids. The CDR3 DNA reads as TGTGCCAGCGGTGGACAGGGGGCGCGGAATGAGCAGTTCTTC. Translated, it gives CASGGQGARNEQFF.